Included here is one TCR beta chain sequence, with context. Its antigen remains unknown. This sample is drawn from a study of cytomegalovirus exposure and HLA in healthy donors. Overall study context: The same platform was used for the roughly 130 validation repertoires and the roughly 600 first-cohort repertoires, a later analysis reported. Overall study results and limits: In vitro testing confirmed three CMV-associated chains as specific for CMV antigens.

The CDR3 extends over 15 amino acids. CDR1 is MDHEN, CDR2 SYDVKM, per germline. V lost 2 bases, J lost 4 bases, and 12 bases lay in between. The donors were members of the roughly 120-subject validation cohort (separate from the roughly 680-subject first cohort). The protocol was immunoSEQ multiplex PCR, while the TCRdb copy is restricted to in-frame clones and leaves out a portion. The table shows some 61,000 clones, with around 97% occurring only once. The source of this sequence is a woman aged 18-29 years in good health and CMV-seropositive. The rearrangement joins TRBV28 to TRBJ1-3; tentatively, D is TRBD1 (6 bases). The sequencing sample was made of PBMCs. The DNA of the CDR3 is TGTGCCAGCAGTTTAGCAGGGGTGGCCGGAAACACCATATATTTT. It translates to CASSLAGVAGNTIYF.